The rows below give T cell receptor beta chains drawn from one sample of a study of blood T cell repertoires in COVID-19. Sequencing was performed with immunoSEQ multiplex PCR; in TCRdb, only in-frame clones are kept and a portion is missing. The sample holds about 150,000 clones, around 89% seen once. Material: peripheral blood. These receptor sequences come from a man between 60 and 70 years old with active or convalescent COVID-19. Both conserved end residues are part of each CDR3. The D gene is left open where the match is weak. Only part of the rows carry a size: once, few, many, or a class if the clone is expanded.

D: TRBD2
V: TRBV18
J: TRBJ2-1
size: .
CDR3: CASSPQLAGGVNEQFF
DNA: TGTGCCAGCTCACCACAACTAGCGGGAGGCGTCAATGAGCAGTTCTTC

D: .
V: TRBV2
J: TRBJ2-3
size: .
CDR3: CASTQGDSDTQYF
DNA: TGTGCCAGCACCCAGGGGGACTCAGATACGCAGTATTTT

D: .
V: TRBV7-9
J: TRBJ1-1
size: .
CDR3: CASSFPTTVHTEAFF
DNA: TGTGCCAGCAGCTTCCCCACAACAGTACACACTGAAGCTTTCTTT

D: .
V: TRBV6-5
J: TRBJ2-7
size: .
CDR3: CASSYSKISSYEQYF
DNA: TGTGCCAGCAGTTACTCGAAGATCAGTTCCTACGAGCAGTACTTC

D: .
V: TRBV7-9
J: TRBJ1-1
size: once
CDR3: CASSLSQGGGTEAFF
DNA: TGTGCCAGCAGCTTATCCCAGGGCGGCGGCACTGAAGCTTTCTTT

D: TRBD2
V: TRBV6-2/TRBV6-3
J: TRBJ2-7
size: .
CDR3: CASSWELAASYEQYF
DNA: TGTGCCAGCAGTTGGGAGCTAGCGGCCTCCTACGAGCAGTACTTC

D: TRBD1
V: TRBV6-5
J: TRBJ1-1
size: .
CDR3: CASIRERTGGFEAFF
DNA: TGTGCCAGCATTCGAGAACGGACAGGGGGCTTTGAAGCTTTCTTT

D: .
V: TRBV28
J: TRBJ1-4
size: .
CDR3: CASSDDRLYEKLFF
DNA: TGTGCCAGCAGTGATGACAGGTTGTACGAAAAACTGTTTTTT

D: .
V: TRBV7-2
J: TRBJ1-2
size: .
CDR3: CASRQGSGDGGYTF
DNA: TGTGCCAGCAGGCAGGGGTCAGGGGATGGTGGCTACACCTTC

D: .
V: TRBV28
J: TRBJ1-3
size: .
CDR3: CASSFSGSGNTIYF
DNA: TGTGCCAGCAGTTTCTCAGGGTCCGGAAACACCATATATTTT

D: TRBD1
V: TRBV25-1
J: TRBJ1-2
size: .
CDR3: CASSTTGAHGYTF
DNA: TGTGCCAGCAGCACCACAGGGGCTCATGGCTACACCTTC

D: TRBD2
V: TRBV23-1
J: TRBJ2-1
size: .
CDR3: CASRQTGTSGSVKENEQFF
DNA: TGCGCCAGCAGGCAAACAGGGACTAGCGGGAGTGTGAAAGAGAATGAGCAGTTCTTC

D: TRBD2
V: TRBV27
J: TRBJ2-1
size: .
CDR3: CASSPGTSGVEQFF
DNA: TGTGCCAGCAGCCCCGGAACTAGCGGGGTTGAGCAGTTCTTC

D: TRBD1
V: TRBV25-1
J: TRBJ1-3
size: .
CDR3: CASTDRGSGNTIYF
DNA: TGTGCCAGCACCGACAGGGGGTCTGGAAACACCATATATTTT

D: TRBD1
V: TRBV7-8
J: TRBJ2-2
size: .
CDR3: CASSPRQGTNTGELFF
DNA: TGTGCCAGCAGCCCGCGACAGGGGACTAACACCGGGGAGCTGTTTTTT

D: TRBD1
V: TRBV7-2
J: TRBJ1-5
size: .
CDR3: CASSPSRGVNQPQHF
DNA: TGTGCCAGCAGCCCCTCCAGGGGGGTGAATCAGCCCCAGCATTTT

D: .
V: TRBV18
J: TRBJ1-2
size: .
CDR3: CASSSGRLEGYTF
DNA: TGTGCCAGCTCATCCGGGAGACTCGAGGGCTACACCTTC